Listed below are T cell receptor beta chains from one sample, sequenced in a study of T cell responses to AZD1222 COVID-19 vaccine. Clones were sequenced by immunoSEQ multiplex PCR, and TCRdb holds only the in-frame ones, with some missing. The sample includes over 150,000 clones, roughly 90% of them seen just once. The material sequenced was peripheral blood, taken on day 0 of AZD1222 vaccination. The receptors were gathered from an adult in good health. Each CDR3 is given with its conserved first and last residue. The order of the fields is J gene, D gene, clone size, V gene, CDR3 DNA, CDR3 protein. The D gene is left open where the match is weak. Only some rows state a clone size, as once, few, many or a class for expanded clones.

TRBJ1-2 | - | - | TRBV6-5 | TGTGCCAGCAGTTACTCGAAACAGAACTATGGCTACACCTTC | CASSYSKQNYGYTF
TRBJ2-6 | - | once | TRBV7-2 | TGTGCCAGCAGCCCGCGCCCGCTAGGGGCCAACGTCCTGACTTTC | CASSPRPLGANVLTF
TRBJ2-7 | - | - | TRBV12-3/TRBV12-4 | TGTGCCAGCAGTTTACAGGGCTACGAGCAGTACTTC | CASSLQGYEQYF
TRBJ1-5 | - | - | TRBV4-1 | TGCGCCAGCAGCCAGGGCGTCAATCAGCCCCAGCATTTT | CASSQGVNQPQHF
TRBJ2-7 | - | - | TRBV28 | TGTGCCAGCAGGGCCGGGATCGCCTACGAGCAGTACTTC | CASRAGIAYEQYF
TRBJ2-2 | - | - | TRBV4-1 | TGCGCCAGCAGCCAAGGAGGGGGGCCGGGCACCGGGGAGCTGTTTTTT | CASSQGGGPGTGELFF
TRBJ2-3 | TRBD1 | few | TRBV30 | TGTGCCTGGGGAGGGACAGGCTCAACAGATACGCAGTATTTT | CAWGGTGSTDTQYF
TRBJ2-1 | TRBD2 | - | TRBV6-4 | TGTGCCAGCAGTGACCGTACTAGCGTGGCCTACAATGAGCAGTTCTTC | CASSDRTSVAYNEQFF
TRBJ1-1 | - | - | TRBV7-6 | TGTGCCAGCAGCACTCACGAGGGCACTGAAGCTTTCTTT | CASSTHEGTEAFF
TRBJ1-3 | - | - | TRBV7-8 | TGTGCCAGCAGCTTAGACAGAGTCTCTGGAAACACCATATATTTT | CASSLDRVSGNTIYF
TRBJ2-2 | TRBD2 | - | TRBV5-1 | TGCGCCAGCAGCTCGGGGGGACTAGCGGGGACGAACACCGGGGAGCTGTTTTTT | CASSSGGLAGTNTGELFF
TRBJ2-4 | - | - | TRBV4-1 | TGCGCCAGCAGCCAAGGCGCGGGGACCCGGGAAAACATTCAGTACTTC | CASSQGAGTRENIQYF
TRBJ2-2 | TRBD1 | - | TRBV6-5 | TGTGCCAGCAGTTACCGGACAGGGGTTCAACCCGGGGAGCTGTTTTTT | CASSYRTGVQPGELFF